This T cell receptor beta chain emerged from a study of breast tumors, draining lymph nodes, adjacent tissues. Study-wide findings and caveats: The lymph node origin of tumor T cells was framed as consistent with a hypothesis, not demonstrated.

Deletions cut 0 bases from V and 4 bases from J, with 13 bases between. Germline CDR1 and CDR2: KGHSH and LQKENI. The CDR3 is 16 residues long. Axillary draining lymph nodes of breast cancer patients supplied the node samples. Of note for this clonotype: Its antigen is still unknown.

Each CDR3 protein is one row after TCRdb ran MiXCR on the multiplex PCR reads. The table lists 150,000 to 200,000 distinct CDR3 sequences, 30% to 35% of them singletons. The genes are TRBV18 and TRBJ2-1, with D perhaps TRBD2 (6 bases). The sample comprised axillary lymph node tissue. The receptor was isolated from a female donor with breast cancer. Some clones in this sample may be carry-over from other donors' samples. CDR3 nucleotides: TGTGCCAGCTCACCACCAGGGGCAGCGGGTTACAATGAGCAGTTCTTC. Translated, it gives CASSPPGAAGYNEQFF.